Below, 5 T cell receptor beta chains from the same sample are listed, as sequenced in a study of T cells after yellow fever vaccination (dated by TCRdb to between 2018 and 2020). According to the study, the label for this sample's treatment or condition signals: live attenuated yellow fever vaccine strain. Library preparation employed 5' RACE. Sequencer: Illumina NovaSeq 6000. The public sequencing data were trimmed at Q25 with fastp and processed into clonotypes with MiXCR by TCRdb, which kept only in-frame beta chains. Records with the same CDR3 protein are collapsed into one entry carrying the most frequent genes and DNA. The sample includes 250,000 or so distinct CDR3 sequences, with about 3.7% observed a single time. Together, the top ten hold about 19% of the sample. The sequencing here drew on PBMCs, taken 15 days after the yellow fever booster vaccination. These receptors originate from a man aged 18 to 29 who received the YFV17D yellow fever vaccine.

This sequence joins TRBV28 and TRBJ2-1; D unresolved. This CDR3 has 11 residues. The germline gives CDR1 MDHEN, CDR2 SYDVKM. V lost 0 bases, J lost 8 bases, and 2 bases lay in between. CDR3 coding DNA: TGTGCCAGCAGTTTATGGGATGAGCAGTTCTTC. The encoded protein is CASSLWDEQFF.

This clonotype was counted at least ten times. This rearrangement joins TRBV7-9 to TRBJ2-6, with D perhaps TRBD1 (5 bases). Trimming stripped 4 bases from V and 5 bases from J, with 18 bases between. The CDR3 is 17 amino acids. Germline CDR1 and CDR2: SEHNR and FQNEAQ (reference sequence). CDR3 residues: CASSSLDRQGRANVLTF. DNA for the CDR3: TGTGCCAGCAGCTCCTTGGATAGGCAGGGTAGGGCCAACGTCCTGACTTTC.

This clonotype came up many times. The CDR3 DNA follows: TGCGCCAGCAGCCAAGGAGCTGCTCGTCGGAGCACAGATACGCAGTATTTT. Amino acids: CASSQGAARRSTDTQYF. This rearrangement joins TRBV4-1 to TRBJ2-3, with D unresolved. Between the trimmed V and J ends, which lost 1 base and 0 bases, there was a span of 14 bases. Looked up from germline, CDR1 is MGHRA and CDR2 is YSYEKL. The CDR3 runs 17 residues.

In its sample, this clonotype was seen many times. The chain has TRBV7-2 and TRBJ2-7, with D unresolved. Germline CDR1 reads SGHTA; CDR2 reads FQGNSA. The CDR3 has 13 residues. Trimming left V 5 bases short and J 3 bases short, with 11 bases between. DNA for the CDR3: TGTGCCAGCAGCCGCACTGGGCTCTACGAGCAGTACTTC. Its translation: CASSRTGLYEQYF.

The sample holds many counts of this clonotype. The chain links TRBV5-1 to TRBJ2-1; a weak D match, TRBD1 (6 bases). Trimming removed 3 bases at V and 0 bases at J, with 13 bases between. Germline V CDR1 and CDR2: SGHRS, YFSETQ. CDR3 length: 16 residues. The CDR3 region is CASSYLQGSSYNEQFF. CDR3 in DNA: TGCGCCAGCAGCTATCTACAGGGAAGCTCCTACAATGAGCAGTTCTTC.